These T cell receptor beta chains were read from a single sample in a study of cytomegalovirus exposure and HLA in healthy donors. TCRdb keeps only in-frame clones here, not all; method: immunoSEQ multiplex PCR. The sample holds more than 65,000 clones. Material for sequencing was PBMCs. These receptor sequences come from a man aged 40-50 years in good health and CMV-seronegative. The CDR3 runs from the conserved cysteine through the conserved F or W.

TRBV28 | CASSVQGALQPQHF
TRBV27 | CASRKDLGGTAGTQYF
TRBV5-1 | CASSLGSSGNNEAFF
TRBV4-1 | CASSQVLAGGADTQYF
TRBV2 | CASRVRQGPNEKLFF
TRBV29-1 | CSARRGGSYEQYF
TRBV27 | CASSFGQGYTEAFF
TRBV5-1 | CASSLEARTGLDEQYF
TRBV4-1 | CASSPTGTAVPKTNSPLHF
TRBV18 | CASSPLAGESGTEAFF
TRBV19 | CASSDGGLAPNEQFF
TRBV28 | CASSDFSGGAYEQYF
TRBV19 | CASSIEVRDEQYF
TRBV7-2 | CASSLGQVSNQPQHF
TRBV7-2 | CASTLERGGTDTQYF
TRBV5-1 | CASSLTVMGLGNTIYF
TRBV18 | CASSPNMNTGELFF
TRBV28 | CASSRTGDTGELFF
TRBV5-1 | CASSLLQEGYGYTF
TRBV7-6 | CASSHGGENTEAFF
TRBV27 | CASSSDRVRSGELFF
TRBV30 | CAWSETGGLTEAFF
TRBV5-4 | CASSLWTGSPLHF
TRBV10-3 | CAIGVQASGGTGELFF
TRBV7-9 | CASSLTDEYGYTF
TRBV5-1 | CASSLDTGSTGELFF
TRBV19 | CASSISGMNYNEQFF
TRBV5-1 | CASSLEGLARGEQFF
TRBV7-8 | CASSLTSFGGYGYTF
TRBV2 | CASSGSGVGTDTQYF
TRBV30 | CAWSADRGLEKLFF
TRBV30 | CAWSSATDTQYF
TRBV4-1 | CASSDGQGNSPLHF
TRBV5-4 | CASSLPVAGGLNEQFF
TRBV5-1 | CASSLESGGVYEQYF
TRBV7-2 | CASSFPGTGRGYTF
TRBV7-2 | CASSLEVTSGGGYEQYF
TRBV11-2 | CASSFEWSGQETQYF